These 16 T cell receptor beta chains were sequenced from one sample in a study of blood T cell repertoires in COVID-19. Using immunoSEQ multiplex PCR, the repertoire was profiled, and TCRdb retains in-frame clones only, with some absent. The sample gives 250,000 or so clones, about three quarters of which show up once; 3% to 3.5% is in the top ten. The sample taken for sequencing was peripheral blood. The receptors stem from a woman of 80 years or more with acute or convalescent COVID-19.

The CDR3 nucleotides are TGTGCCAGCAGCGTAGCAAGCGCTGTAGATACGCAGTATTTT. Protein sequence: CASSVASAVDTQYF. The chain couples TRBV9 to TRBJ2-3; the D is unclear. CDR1 is SGDLS, CDR2 YYNGEE, per germline. The V and J ends lost 0 bases and 5 bases respectively, with 10 bases between them. The CDR3 length is 14 residues.

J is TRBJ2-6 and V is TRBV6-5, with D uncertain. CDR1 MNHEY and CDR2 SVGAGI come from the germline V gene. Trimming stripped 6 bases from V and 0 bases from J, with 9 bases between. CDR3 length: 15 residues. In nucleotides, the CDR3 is TGTGCCAGCAGCAGAGGATTCTCTGGGGCCAACGTCCTGACTTTC. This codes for CASSRGFSGANVLTF.

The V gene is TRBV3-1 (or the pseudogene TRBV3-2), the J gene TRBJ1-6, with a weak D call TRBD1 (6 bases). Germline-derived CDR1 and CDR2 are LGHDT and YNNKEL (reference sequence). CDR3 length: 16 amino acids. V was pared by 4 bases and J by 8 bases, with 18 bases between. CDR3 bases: TGTGCCAGCAGCCTCCAGACCGGACCAGGGGATTCACCCCTCCACTTT. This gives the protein CASSLQTGPGDSPLHF.

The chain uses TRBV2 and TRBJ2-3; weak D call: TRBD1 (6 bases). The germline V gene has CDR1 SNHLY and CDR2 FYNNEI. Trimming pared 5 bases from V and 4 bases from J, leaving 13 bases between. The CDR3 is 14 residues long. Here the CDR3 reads CASSWTVRPDTQYF. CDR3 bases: TGTGCCAGCAGTTGGACAGTGAGGCCAGATACGCAGTATTTT.

The CDR3 loop is CASIHRGRDYGYTF. The CDR3 DNA sequence: TGTGCCAGCATTCACAGGGGGCGCGACTATGGCTACACCTTC. The chain couples TRBV6-5 to TRBJ1-2; TRBD1 matches 9 bases. The CDR3 is 14 residues long. Unmatched junction bases numbered 6, after V lost 7 bases and J lost 3 bases. Germline-derived CDR1 and CDR2 are MNHEY and SVGAGI.

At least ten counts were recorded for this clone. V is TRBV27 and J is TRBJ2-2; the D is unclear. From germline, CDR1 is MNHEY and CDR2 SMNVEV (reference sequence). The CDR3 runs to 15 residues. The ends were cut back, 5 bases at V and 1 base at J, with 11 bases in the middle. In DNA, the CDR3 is TGTGCCAGCAGTCCACACCCGGGGAACACCGGGGAGCTGTTTTTT. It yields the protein CASSPHPGNTGELFF.

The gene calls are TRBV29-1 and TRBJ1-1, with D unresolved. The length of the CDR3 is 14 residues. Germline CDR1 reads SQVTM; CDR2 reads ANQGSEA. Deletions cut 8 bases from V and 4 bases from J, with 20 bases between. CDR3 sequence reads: CSSSVQEGSTEAFF. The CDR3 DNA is TGCAGCTCCTCCGTCCAGGAAGGCAGCACTGAAGCTTTCTTT.

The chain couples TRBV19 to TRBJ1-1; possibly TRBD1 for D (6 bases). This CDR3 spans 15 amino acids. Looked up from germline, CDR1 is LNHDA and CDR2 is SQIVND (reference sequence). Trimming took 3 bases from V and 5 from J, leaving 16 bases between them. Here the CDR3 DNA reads TGTGCCAGTAGTATTATTGGCAGGGGTGGAACTGAAGCTTTCTTT. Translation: CASSIIGRGGTEAFF.

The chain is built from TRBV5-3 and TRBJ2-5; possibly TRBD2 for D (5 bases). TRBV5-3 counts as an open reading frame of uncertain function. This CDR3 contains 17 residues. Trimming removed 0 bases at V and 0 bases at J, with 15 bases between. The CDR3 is CARSLVGEAGNQETQYF. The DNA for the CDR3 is TGTGCCAGAAGCTTGGTGGGAGAGGCTGGGAACCAAGAGACCCAGTACTTC.

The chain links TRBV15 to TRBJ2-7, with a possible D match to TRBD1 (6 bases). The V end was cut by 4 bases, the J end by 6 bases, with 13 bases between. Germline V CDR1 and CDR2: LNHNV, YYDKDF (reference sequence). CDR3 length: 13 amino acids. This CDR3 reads CATSILQGSEQYF. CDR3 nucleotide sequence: TGTGCCACCAGCATCTTACAGGGATCCGAGCAGTACTTC. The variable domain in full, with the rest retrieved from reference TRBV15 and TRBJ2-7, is DAMVIQNPRYQVTQFGKPVTLSCSQTLNHNVMYWYQQKSSQAPKLLFHYYDKDFNNEADTPDNFQSRRPNTSFCFLDIRSPGLGDTAMYLCATSILQGSEQYFGPGTRLTVT.

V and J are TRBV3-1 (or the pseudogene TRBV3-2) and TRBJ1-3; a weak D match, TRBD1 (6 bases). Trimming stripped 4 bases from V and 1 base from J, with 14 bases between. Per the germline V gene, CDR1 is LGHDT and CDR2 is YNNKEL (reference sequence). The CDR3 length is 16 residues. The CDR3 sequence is CASSRTGLRSGNTIYF. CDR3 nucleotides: TGTGCCAGCAGCCGTACAGGGTTGAGGTCTGGAAACACCATATATTTT.

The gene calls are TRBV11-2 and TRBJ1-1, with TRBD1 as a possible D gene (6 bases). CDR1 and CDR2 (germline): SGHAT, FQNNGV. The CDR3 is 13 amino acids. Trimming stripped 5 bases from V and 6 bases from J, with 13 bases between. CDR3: CASSPGAVAEAFF. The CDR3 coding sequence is TGTGCCAGCAGCCCAGGGGCAGTGGCTGAAGCTTTCTTT.

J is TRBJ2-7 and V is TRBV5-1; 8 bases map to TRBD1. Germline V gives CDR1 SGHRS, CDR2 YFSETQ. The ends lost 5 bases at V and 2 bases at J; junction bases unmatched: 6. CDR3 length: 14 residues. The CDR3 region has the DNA TGCGCCAGCAGAGTTCCGGGACAGGCCTACGAGCAGTACTTC. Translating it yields CASRVPGQAYEQYF. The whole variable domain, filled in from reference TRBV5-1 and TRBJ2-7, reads KAGVTQTPRYLIKTRGQQVTLSCSPISGHRSVSWYQQTPGQGLQFLFEYFSETQRNKGNFPGRFSGRQFSNSRSEMNVSTLELGDSALYLCASRVPGQAYEQYFGPGTRLTVT.

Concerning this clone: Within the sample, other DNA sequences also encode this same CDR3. This chain's CDR3 is CASSQGAYGYTF. The CDR3 DNA reads TGTGCCAGCAGCCAGGGGGCATATGGCTACACCTTC. The chain has TRBV3-1 (or the pseudogene TRBV3-2) and TRBJ1-2; a weak D match, TRBD1 (6 bases). V was clipped by 3 bases and J by 5 bases, with 7 bases between them. In germline, CDR1 is LGHDT, CDR2 YNNKEL (reference sequence). The CDR3 totals 12 residues.

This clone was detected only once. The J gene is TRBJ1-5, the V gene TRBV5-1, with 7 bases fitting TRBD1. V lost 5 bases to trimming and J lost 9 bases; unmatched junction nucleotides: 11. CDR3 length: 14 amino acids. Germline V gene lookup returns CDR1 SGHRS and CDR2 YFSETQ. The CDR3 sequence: CASRLEGAKGPQHF. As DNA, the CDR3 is TGCGCCAGCAGACTAGAGGGGGCAAAGGGGCCCCAGCATTTT.

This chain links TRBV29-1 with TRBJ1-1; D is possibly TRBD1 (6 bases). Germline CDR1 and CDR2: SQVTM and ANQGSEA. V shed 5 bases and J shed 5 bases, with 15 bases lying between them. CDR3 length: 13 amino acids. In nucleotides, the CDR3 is TGCAGCGTTTTACCCACAGGGAGAACTGAAGCTTTCTTT. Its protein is CSVLPTGRTEAFF.